The clone carrying this T cell receptor (beta chain) was observed a handful of times. What it recognizes is unknown. Each CDR3 protein is one row after TCRdb ran MiXCR on the 5' RACE reads. The sample includes around 250,000 distinct CDR3 sequences, 15% to 20% seen only once; the top ten take over 20%. This sample is drawn from a study of T-cell memory formation after mild COVID-19. Study as a whole: The TCR clusters were mostly specific to one donor.

Overall study findings and caveats: Of the contracting clones, CD4+ ones lay mainly in CM and EM, and CD8+ ones in EMRA.

The CDR3 runs to 13 residues. V was trimmed by 7 bases and J by 0 bases, leaving 7 bases between them. Germline V gene lookup returns CDR1 MNHEY and CDR2 SVGAGI. Material: PBMCs or a T cell subset sorted from them (not recorded which). The TCR comes from a man aged 18 to 29 who had mild COVID-19 (a few samples of this study predate the infection). Cell type and time point are not known. The genes are TRBV6-5 and TRBJ1-3; no clear D gene. CDR3 nucleotide sequence: TGTGCCAGCAAGTCTTACTCTGGAAACACCATATATTTT. It translates to CASKSYSGNTIYF.